One sample yielded the 26 T cell receptor beta chains listed below, sequenced in a study of blood T cells in healthy people across ages. The second PCR ran roughly 6 to 11 cycles with a sample-barcoded 5' primer and J-beta primers. TCRdb itself ran the 5' RACE reads through MiXCR, one entry per CDR3 protein. The sample consists of some 1,000,000 distinct CDR3 sequences, around 27% of them appearing once. These same records also appear under a second study, on T cells of mothers and their children.

Material for sequencing was blood. All receptors come from a girl between 2 and 10 years old in good health.

This clonotype was recorded at least ten times. The chain links TRBV18 to TRBJ2-7; D is ambiguous. Germline loops: CDR1 KGHSH, CDR2 LQKENI. The CDR3 totals 13 residues. V lost 3 bases and J lost 0, with 6 bases in between. CDR3: CASSPSRSYEQYF. Here the CDR3 DNA reads TGTGCCAGCTCACCTTCCCGCTCCTACGAGCAGTACTTC. The variable domain in full, completed from reference TRBV18 and TRBJ2-7, reads NAGVMQNPRHLVRRRGQEARLRCSPMKGHSHVYWYRQLPEEGLKFMVYLQKENIIDESGMPKERFSAEFPKEGPSILRIQQVVRGDSAAYFCASSPSRSYEQYFGPGTRLTVT.

V usage is TRBV7-9 and J usage is TRBJ2-3; 7 bases line up with TRBD2. The V gene's germline CDR1 is SEHNR and CDR2 FQNEAQ (reference sequence). Trimming took 0 bases from V and 0 from J; bases not matched to a gene: 3. CDR3 length: 16 amino acids. CDR3 amino acids: CASSLAGGVSTDTQYF. As DNA, the CDR3 is TGTGCCAGCAGCTTAGCTGGGGGGGTTAGCACAGATACGCAGTATTTT.

The J gene is TRBJ2-1, the V gene TRBV20-1; a possible D gene is TRBD2 (5 bases). The CDR3 spans 11 residues. Trimming stripped 8 bases from V and 9 bases from J, with 14 bases between. Germline CDR1 DFQATT, CDR2 SNEGSKA (reference sequence). The DNA of the CDR3 is TGCAGTACGGAGGAGGCATCTGAGCAGTTCTTC. The encoded protein is CSTEEASEQFF.

The chain has TRBV29-1 and TRBJ2-3; 9 nucleotides align to TRBD2. Trimming at V came to 4 bases and at J to 2 bases, leaving 1 base not matched to a gene. This CDR3 spans 13 amino acids. Germline loops: CDR1 SQVTM, CDR2 ANQGSEA. The CDR3 nucleotides read TGCAGCGTTGCGGGACTAGCCACAGATACGCAGTATTTT. It yields the protein CSVAGLATDTQYF.

The chain is built from TRBV11-2 and TRBJ2-1; 10 nucleotides align to TRBD2. The CDR3 runs to 15 residues. CDR1 is SGHAT and CDR2 is FQNNGV in the germline V gene. J gave up 8 bases and V 0 bases, and 4 bases lay outside the gene matches. The CDR3: CASSLEASGSDEQFF. The CDR3 DNA sequence: TGTGCCAGCAGCTTAGAGGCTAGCGGGAGTGATGAGCAGTTCTTC.

V gene TRBV5-6 combines with J gene TRBJ2-6; D is uncertain. CDR3 size: 17 residues. Looked up from germline, CDR1 is SGHDT and CDR2 is YYEEEE. V was clipped by 7 bases and J by 1 base, with 18 bases between them. CDR3 sequence: CASSNQRSSSGANVLTF. In DNA form, the CDR3 reads TGTGCCAGCTCGAACCAGCGTTCCAGTTCTGGGGCCAACGTCCTGACTTTC.

The chain joins TRBV5-1 to TRBJ1-1; TRBD1 is a possible D gene (5 bases). CDR3 length: 15 amino acids. Germline V gene data show CDR1 as SGHRS and CDR2 as YFSETQ. The V end lost 4 bases, the J end lost 5 bases, and 18 bases lay between the germline ends. CDR3 protein: CASSPSKTEGTEAFF. The CDR3 DNA reads TGCGCCAGCAGCCCATCCAAGACAGAAGGGACTGAAGCTTTCTTT.

A single count supports this clonotype. The chain employs TRBV29-1 and TRBJ2-7; D ambiguous. V was clipped by 6 bases and J by 3 bases, with 24 bases between them. The length of the CDR3 is 16 residues. The germline CDR1 and CDR2 sequences are SQVTM and ANQGSEA. Here the CDR3 reads CSVTTSPGYPNYEQYF. The CDR3 DNA follows: TGCAGCGTCACGACATCTCCGGGCTACCCAAACTACGAGCAGTACTTC.

This chain links TRBV19 with TRBJ2-7; the match to TRBD1 covers 7 bases. Germline trimming cut 5 bases from V and 0 bases from J; bases unmatched to any gene: 4. The CDR3 has 14 amino acids. Germline CDR1 reads LNHDA; CDR2 reads SQIVND (reference sequence). CDR3 protein: CASSYRDSSYEQYF. As DNA, the CDR3 is TGTGCCAGTAGTTACCGGGACAGCTCCTACGAGCAGTACTTC.

This chain joins TRBV28 and TRBJ1-3; D call uncertain. The CDR3 length is 16 residues. Trimming removed 2 bases at V and 0 bases at J, with 11 bases between. CDR1 and CDR2 from the germline V gene are MDHEN and SYDVKM. The CDR3: CASSLPGELSGNTIYF. CDR3 bases: TGTGCCAGCAGTTTACCCGGGGAACTCTCTGGAAACACCATATATTTT. The full variable domain, in which reference TRBV28 and TRBJ1-3 provide the parts outside the CDR3, is DVKVTQSSRYLVKRTGEKVFLECVQDMDHENMFWYRQDPGLGLRLIYFSYDVKMKEKGDIPEGYSVSREKKERFSLILESASTNQTSMYLCASSLPGELSGNTIYFGEGSWLTVV.

The chain carries TRBV6-6 and TRBJ2-4, with 8 bases matching TRBD2. The CDR3 consists of 16 residues. The germline V gene has CDR1 MNHNY and CDR2 SVGAGI (reference sequence). V dropped 7 bases and J dropped 6; count of bases not matched to a gene: 14. CDR3 sequence (DNA): TGTGCCAGCATTATGGGCCCCCGAACTAGCGGAAACATTCAGTACTTC. This codes for CASIMGPRTSGNIQYF.

This clonotype was detected only once. This rearrangement joins TRBV7-3 to TRBJ2-1; the D gene is possibly TRBD2 (6 bases). V lost 2 bases and J lost 7, with 15 bases in between. Germline-derived CDR1 and CDR2 are SGHTA and FQGTGA. The CDR3 covers 15 residues. Written as DNA, the CDR3 is TGTGCCAGCAGCTTACCGGGACTTTATCCTAATGAGCAGTTCTTC. This gives the protein CASSLPGLYPNEQFF.

This clonotype was found a few times. The chain uses TRBV6-2 or TRBV6-3 and TRBJ2-7; D perhaps matches TRBD2 (5 bases). Trimming cost V 5 bases and J 2 bases, with 13 bases left between them. Per the germline V gene, CDR1 is MNHEY and CDR2 is SVGEGT. The CDR3 is 14 residues long. CDR3 in amino acids: CASSRGLHAYEQYF. For the CDR3, the DNA is TGTGCCAGCAGTCGGGGTTTGCACGCCTACGAGCAGTACTTC.

The gene calls are TRBV20-1 and TRBJ2-3; 10 positions match TRBD1. CDR1 DFQATT and CDR2 SNEGSKA come from the germline V gene (reference sequence). CDR3 length: 13 amino acids. The V and J ends lost 6 bases and 5 bases, in that order; junction bases with no gene match: 5. The CDR3 bases are TGCAGTGCCCCGACAGGGGGCGTAGATACGCAGTATTTT. Protein: CSAPTGGVDTQYF.

Of note for this clonotype: A much larger clone differs from this one at a single base, so this may be a read error. The V and J genes are TRBV9 and TRBJ2-5; D ambiguous. There are 13 residues in the CDR3. Germline V gives CDR1 SGDLS, CDR2 YYNGEE. The CDR3 coding sequence is TGTGCCGGCAGCCCCCAGGTCAGGGAGACCCAGTACTTC. Protein sequence: CAGSPQVRETQYF.

This clonotype has more than one count but fewer than ten. The V and J genes are TRBV9 and TRBJ1-4; weak D call: TRBD1 (6 bases). Germline assignment: CDR1 SGDLS and CDR2 YYNGEE. This CDR3 contains 14 residues. Between the trimmed V and J ends, which lost 4 bases and 8 bases, there was a span of 15 bases. CDR3 nucleotides: TGTGCCAGCAGCCCCCCTGGGGGGCCAGAAAAACTGTTTTTT. This sequence encodes CASSPPGGPEKLFF.

This rearrangement joins TRBV4-1 to TRBJ2-5; D perhaps matches TRBD1 (5 bases). This CDR3 has 16 amino acids. Germline CDR1 MGHRA, CDR2 YSYEKL. V was clipped by 3 bases and J by 0 bases, with 14 bases between them. The CDR3 here is CASSQGPGEYQETQYF. The CDR3 DNA is TGCGCCAGCAGCCAGGGGCCGGGCGAGTACCAAGAGACCCAGTACTTC.

This clonotype was seen a single time. The chain couples TRBV7-7 to TRBJ2-5; 12 positions match TRBD2. The CDR3 sequence is 18 residues long. Germline lookup yields CDR1 SSHAT and CDR2 FNYEAQ (reference sequence). CDR3 amino acids: CAGSLVLAGGPSGETQYF. As DNA, the CDR3 is TGTGCTGGCAGCTTAGTCCTAGCGGGAGGGCCCTCAGGAGAGACCCAGTACTTC.

V is TRBV7-9 and J is TRBJ2-7, with 9 bases aligning to TRBD2. V shed 5 bases and J 3 bases; nucleotides not matched to a gene: 8. Germline CDR1 SEHNR, CDR2 FQNEAQ (reference sequence). This CDR3 comprises 15 residues. In nucleotides, the CDR3 is TGTGCCAGCAGCCGCATGGCGGGAGGGAACTACGAGCAGTACTTC. The encoded protein is CASSRMAGGNYEQYF. The whole variable domain, remainder taken from reference TRBV7-9 and TRBJ2-7, is DTGVSQNPRHKITKRGQNVTFRCDPISEHNRLYWYRQTLGQGPEFLTYFQNEAQLEKSRLLSDRFSAERPKGSFSTLEIQRTEQGDSAMYLCASSRMAGGNYEQYFGPGTRLTVT.

V gene TRBV29-1 combines with J gene TRBJ1-2; tentative D call: TRBD1 (6 bases). Germline CDR1 SQVTM, CDR2 ANQGSEA. This CDR3 comprises 12 residues. The germline V and J ends were trimmed by 5 bases and 6 bases, with 13 bases remaining between them. The CDR3 region has the DNA TGCAGCGTTCCAGGGGCAGGTGATGGCTACACCTTC. This codes for CSVPGAGDGYTF.

The chain links TRBV20-1 to TRBJ2-1; 10 bases agree with TRBD2. Trimming took 0 bases from V and 5 from J; bases not matched to a gene: 10. The germline CDR1 and CDR2 sequences are DFQATT and SNEGSKA (reference sequence). This CDR3 comprises 17 residues. The CDR3 sequence is CSARDMSGRAENNEQFF. In DNA, the CDR3 is TGCAGTGCTAGAGATATGAGCGGGAGGGCCGAAAACAATGAGCAGTTCTTC.

The CDR3 sequence: CASSPPRETKNEQFF. CDR3 bases: TGTGCCAGCAGTCCCCCAAGGGAGACAAAGAATGAGCAGTTCTTC. This chain joins TRBV28 and TRBJ2-1; tentative D call: TRBD2 (5 bases). Trimming removed 5 bases at V and 7 bases at J, with 18 bases between. The germline V gene encodes CDR1 MDHEN and CDR2 SYDVKM. This CDR3 has 15 amino acids.

CDR3 residues: CASSFSTYQPQHF. The DNA of the CDR3 is TGTGCCAGCAGTTTCTCGACTTATCAGCCCCAGCATTTT. The genes are TRBV27 and TRBJ1-5; no clear D gene. Per the germline V gene, CDR1 is MNHEY and CDR2 is SMNVEV (reference sequence). CDR3 length: 13 residues. Deletions cut 3 bases from V and 5 bases from J, with 8 bases between.

Concerning this clonotype: Germline is not matched at one junction end, which may reflect a read error. V usage is TRBV12-3 or TRBV12-4 and J usage is TRBJ2-1; the match to TRBD2 covers 8 bases. This CDR3 region has 13 residues. CDR3 sequence: CASSFGTRHEQFF. The CDR3 DNA reads as TGCGCCAGCAGTTTTGGGACTAGGCATGAGCAGTTCTTC.

This clonotype was seen more than once but under ten times. The chain carries TRBV29-1 and TRBJ2-1, with TRBD2 matching 11 bases. V lost 6 bases and J lost 6; bases outside the gene matches: 7. Germline CDR1 is SQVTM and CDR2 is ANQGSEA. The CDR3 sequence is 14 residues long. The CDR3 region is CSVSTSGSPNEQFF. DNA for the CDR3: TGCAGCGTCAGTACTAGCGGGAGCCCCAATGAGCAGTTCTTC.

The chain combines TRBV2 with TRBJ2-7, with unresolved D. In germline, CDR1 is SNHLY, CDR2 FYNNEI. V dropped 8 bases and J dropped 2 bases, with 13 bases sitting between them. This CDR3 has 13 residues. CDR3 region: CASQPIETYEQYF. DNA of the CDR3: TGTGCCAGCCAGCCCATAGAGACCTACGAGCAGTACTTC.